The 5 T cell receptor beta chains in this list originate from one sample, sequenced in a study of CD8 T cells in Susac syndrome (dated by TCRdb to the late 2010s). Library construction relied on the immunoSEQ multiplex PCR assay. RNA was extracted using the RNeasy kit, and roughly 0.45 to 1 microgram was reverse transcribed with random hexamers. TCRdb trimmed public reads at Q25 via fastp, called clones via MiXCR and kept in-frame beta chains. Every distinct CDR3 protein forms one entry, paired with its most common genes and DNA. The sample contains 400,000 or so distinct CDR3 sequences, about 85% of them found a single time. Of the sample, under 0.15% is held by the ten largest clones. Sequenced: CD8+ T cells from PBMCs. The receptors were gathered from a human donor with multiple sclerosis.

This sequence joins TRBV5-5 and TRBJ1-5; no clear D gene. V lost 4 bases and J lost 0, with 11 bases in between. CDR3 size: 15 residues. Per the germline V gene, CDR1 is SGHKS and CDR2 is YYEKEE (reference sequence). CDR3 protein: CASSQQPYSNQPQHF. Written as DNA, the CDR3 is TGTGCCAGCAGCCAACAGCCTTATAGCAATCAGCCCCAGCATTTT.

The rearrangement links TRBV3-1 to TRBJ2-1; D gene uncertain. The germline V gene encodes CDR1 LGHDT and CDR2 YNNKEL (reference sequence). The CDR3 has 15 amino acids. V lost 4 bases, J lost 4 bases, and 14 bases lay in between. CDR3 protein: CASSPNDPSYNEQFF. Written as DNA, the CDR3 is TGTGCCAGCAGCCCAAACGACCCCTCTTACAATGAGCAGTTCTTC.

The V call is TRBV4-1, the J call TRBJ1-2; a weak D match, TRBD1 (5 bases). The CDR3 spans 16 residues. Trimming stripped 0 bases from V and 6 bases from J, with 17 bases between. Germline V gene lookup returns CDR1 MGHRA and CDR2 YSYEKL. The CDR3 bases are TGCGCCAGCAGCCAAGATAGGGCAGGGAGTTGGGATGGCTACACCTTC. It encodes CASSQDRAGSWDGYTF.

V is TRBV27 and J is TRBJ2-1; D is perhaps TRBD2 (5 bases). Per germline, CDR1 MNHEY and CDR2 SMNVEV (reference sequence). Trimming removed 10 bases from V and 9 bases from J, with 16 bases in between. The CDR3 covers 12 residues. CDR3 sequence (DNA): TGTGCCACCACGGGGAGCCCTAGTGAGCAGTTCTTC. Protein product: CATTGSPSEQFF.

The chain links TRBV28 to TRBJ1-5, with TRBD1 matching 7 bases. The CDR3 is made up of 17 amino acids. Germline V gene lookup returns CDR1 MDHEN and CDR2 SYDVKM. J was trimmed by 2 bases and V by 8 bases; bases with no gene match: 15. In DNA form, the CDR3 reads TGTGCCAGCCAACGTCGAGGGGGCGAGATTGGCAATCAGCCCCAGCATTTT. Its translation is CASQRRGGEIGNQPQHF.